Presented here are 27 T cell receptor beta chains from one specimen sequenced in a study of blood T cell repertoires in COVID-19. This table comes from immunoSEQ multiplex PCR, and its TCRdb copy is limited to in-frame clones, with some not included. The table lists 55,000 to 70,000 clones, approximately 86% of them singletons. Sample: peripheral blood. Receptors originate from a woman aged 70-85 years with active COVID-19.

J is TRBJ2-7 and V is TRBV7-2; the D gene is possibly TRBD1 (5 bases). Trimming pared 0 bases from V and 4 bases from J, leaving 16 bases between. This CDR3 spans 16 amino acids. From germline, CDR1 is SGHTA and CDR2 FQGNSA. The CDR3 reads CASSLALTGPSYEQYF. CDR3 sequence (DNA): TGTGCCAGCAGCTTAGCGCTCACAGGACCCTCGTACGAGCAGTACTTC.

This rearrangement joins TRBV6-5 to TRBJ1-1, with 8 bases aligning to TRBD1. CDR3 length equals 14 residues. Germline loops: CDR1 MNHEY, CDR2 SVGAGI. V gave up 5 bases and J gave up 1 base; unmatched junction bases: 3. CDR3 sequence (DNA): TGTGCCAGCAGTCATCAGGGGGCGAACACTGAAGCTTTCTTT. Translating gives CASSHQGANTEAFF.

The rearrangement uses TRBV28 and TRBJ2-3; 8 nucleotides match TRBD2. This CDR3 region has 16 residues. Per the germline V gene, CDR1 is MDHEN and CDR2 is SYDVKM. Germline trimming cut 7 bases from V and 0 bases from J; bases unmatched to any gene: 9. DNA for the CDR3: TGTGCCAGCAAATCACTAGCGGCAGATAGCACAGATACGCAGTATTTT. Translated, it gives CASKSLAADSTDTQYF. Full variable domain (missing parts from reference TRBV28 and TRBJ2-3): DVKVTQSSRYLVKRTGEKVFLECVQDMDHENMFWYRQDPGLGLRLIYFSYDVKMKEKGDIPEGYSVSREKKERFSLILESASTNQTSMYLCASKSLAADSTDTQYFGPGTRLTVL.

The chain links TRBV19 to TRBJ2-7, with D possibly TRBD2 on 5 matching bases. The CDR3 is 14 amino acids. V gave up 4 bases and J gave up 2 bases, with 12 bases separating them. Looked up from germline, CDR1 is LNHDA and CDR2 is SQIVND (reference sequence). The CDR3, as DNA: TGTGCCAGTAGTAGAAACGGGGAAGCCTACGAGCAGTACTTC. Protein product: CASSRNGEAYEQYF.

This chain uses TRBV19 with TRBJ2-3; no firm D call. Germline V gene data show CDR1 as LNHDA and CDR2 as SQIVND (reference sequence). The CDR3 loop spans 13 amino acids. The V and J ends lost 4 bases and 6 bases respectively, with 11 bases between them. The CDR3 bases are TGTGCCAGTAGTACCTTTATTGAGGATACGCAGTATTTT. Its translation: CASSTFIEDTQYF.

This clone was seen only once. The chain joins TRBV18 to TRBJ1-5; 7 nucleotides agree with TRBD1. V gave up 4 bases and J gave up 5 bases; unmatched junction bases: 5. The CDR3 is made up of 14 amino acids. Germline V CDR1 and CDR2: KGHSH, LQKENI. CDR3 protein: CASSLDRVYQPQHF. DNA for the CDR3: TGTGCCAGCTCACTTGACAGGGTGTATCAGCCCCAGCATTTT. The variable domain in full, completed from reference TRBV18 and TRBJ1-5, reads NAGVMQNPRHLVRRRGQEARLRCSPMKGHSHVYWYRQLPEEGLKFMVYLQKENIIDESGMPKERFSAEFPKEGPSILRIQQVVRGDSAAYFCASSLDRVYQPQHFGDGTRLSIL.

The rearrangement uses TRBV18 and TRBJ2-7; 9 positions match TRBD2. Trimming took 5 bases from V and 7 from J; bases not matched to a gene: 3. Germline lookup yields CDR1 KGHSH and CDR2 LQKENI. CDR3 length equals 12 residues. CDR3 residues: CASSSSGGEQYF. The CDR3 DNA reads as TGTGCCAGCTCATCCAGCGGGGGGGAGCAGTACTTC.

The chain employs TRBV27 and TRBJ1-4; TRBD1 matches 9 bases. Trimming took 8 bases from V and 7 from J; bases not matched to a gene: 8. The CDR3 extends over 14 amino acids. CDR1 MNHEY and CDR2 SMNVEV come from the germline V gene (reference sequence). This CDR3 reads CASSPGTGSEKLFF. The CDR3 DNA reads TGTGCCAGCTCCCCCGGGACAGGGAGTGAAAAACTGTTTTTT.

This chain links TRBV5-1 with TRBJ2-1; TRBD2 is a possible D gene (6 bases). This CDR3 region has 15 residues. V was shortened by 0 bases and J by 9 bases, with 16 bases between the two germline ends. CDR1 and CDR2 from the germline V gene are SGHRS and YFSETQ. CDR3 DNA: TGCGCCAGCAGCTTGGAGTCGCGGGATGGCGGTGAGCAGTTCTTC. Residues: CASSLESRDGGEQFF.

This clone was seen once. The chain carries TRBV28 and TRBJ1-2; D not certain. This CDR3 has 13 residues. V lost 10 bases and J 6 bases, leaving 18 bases between the germline ends. Germline values: CDR1 MDHEN, CDR2 SYDVKM. The CDR3 bases are TGTGCCACCTCGAACGGAGGGTGGCATGGCTACACCTTC. Amino acid sequence: CATSNGGWHGYTF.

This CDR3 reads CAWSLADFTDEQYF. CDR3 DNA sequence: TGTGCCTGGAGTCTCGCGGACTTCACCGACGAGCAGTACTTC. This rearrangement joins TRBV30 to TRBJ2-7; perhaps TRBD2 as D (5 bases). V lost 2 bases and J lost 5, with 16 bases in between. This CDR3 has 14 residues. CDR1 GTSNPN and CDR2 SVGIG come from the germline V gene (reference sequence).

This clone showed up just a few times. This chain links TRBV5-4 with TRBJ2-1; TRBD2 matches at 11 bases. The CDR3 totals 15 residues. Trimming at V came to 2 bases and at J to 5 bases, leaving 3 bases not matched to a gene. Germline loops: CDR1 SGHNT, CDR2 YYREEE (reference sequence). CDR3 amino acids: CASSLGTSGNNEQFF. Here the CDR3 DNA reads TGTGCCAGCAGCTTAGGGACTAGCGGCAACAATGAGCAGTTCTTC. The full variable domain, its missing parts supplied by reference TRBV5-4 and TRBJ2-1, is ETGVTQSPTHLIKTRGQQVTLRCSSQSGHNTVSWYQQALGQGPQFIFQYYREEENGRGNFPPRFSGLQFPNYSSELNVNALELDDSALYLCASSLGTSGNNEQFFGPGTRLTVL.

The chain is built from TRBV7-2 and TRBJ1-5; D not resolved. This CDR3 spans 15 amino acids. Deletions cut 1 base from V and 4 bases from J, with 11 bases between. Germline CDR1 and CDR2: SGHTA and FQGNSA. CDR3 protein: CASSLESSLNQPQHF. DNA of the CDR3: TGTGCCAGCAGCTTAGAGTCAAGCTTAAATCAGCCCCAGCATTTT.

V is TRBV7-9 and J is TRBJ2-7, with D perhaps TRBD1 (5 bases). The CDR3 length is 13 residues. Between the trimmed V and J ends, which lost 2 bases and 3 bases, there was a span of 8 bases. CDR1 SEHNR and CDR2 FQNEAQ come from the germline V gene (reference sequence). CDR3 loop: CASSLIRDYEQYF. The CDR3 DNA follows: TGTGCCAGCAGCTTAATCAGGGACTACGAGCAGTACTTC.

This clone occurred a few times. The chain combines TRBV10-3 with TRBJ2-3; 8 bases fit TRBD2. The V segment lost 3 bases and the J segment 4 bases; nucleotides outside the gene matches: 6. CDR1 and CDR2 (germline): ENHRY, SYGVKD. This CDR3 has 15 residues. CDR3 sequence (DNA): TGTGCCATCAGTGATCCAGCGGGAGCTTCAGATACGCAGTATTTT. Residues: CAISDPAGASDTQYF.

This clone was observed a single time. The chain links TRBV27 to TRBJ2-7; the match to TRBD2 covers 9 bases. Unmatched junction bases numbered 7, after V lost 3 bases and J lost 4 bases. The CDR3 has 15 residues. Germline CDR1 MNHEY, CDR2 SMNVEV (reference sequence). As DNA, the CDR3 is TGTGCCAGCAGTTTTCTAGCGGGAATCTCGTACGAGCAGTACTTC. Translated, it gives CASSFLAGISYEQYF.

V is TRBV19 and J is TRBJ2-2; 10 bases match TRBD2. Germline CDR1 and CDR2: LNHDA and SQIVND (reference sequence). The V gene end was trimmed by 3 bases and the J gene end by 3 bases; junction bases not matched to a gene: 10. This CDR3 has 18 residues. CDR3 amino acids: CASSMLASGRAYTGELFF. The CDR3 coding sequence is TGTGCCAGTAGTATGTTGGCCAGCGGGAGGGCCTACACCGGGGAGCTGTTTTTT.

The V call is TRBV4-1, the J call TRBJ1-4, with TRBD1 identical over 10 bases. The germline CDR1 and CDR2 sequences are MGHRA and YSYEKL. The CDR3 has 15 amino acids. Losses at the gene ends were 1 base for V and 8 bases for J; bases not matched to a gene: 4. The chain's CDR3 is CASSQAGTGEEKLFF. The CDR3 DNA follows: TGCGCCAGCAGCCAAGCCGGGACAGGGGAGGAAAAACTGTTTTTT.

The chain has TRBV28 and TRBJ1-1, with D perhaps matching TRBD1 (5 bases). The germline V gene encodes CDR1 MDHEN and CDR2 SYDVKM. V was pared by 5 bases and J by 1 base, with 17 bases between. The CDR3 contains 16 residues. CDR3 sequence: CASSPSVRATNTEAFF. CDR3 DNA: TGTGCCAGCAGTCCCTCGGTCAGGGCGACGAACACTGAAGCTTTCTTT. The entire variable domain, with the rest obtained from reference TRBV28 and TRBJ1-1, is as follows: DVKVTQSSRYLVKRTGEKVFLECVQDMDHENMFWYRQDPGLGLRLIYFSYDVKMKEKGDIPEGYSVSREKKERFSLILESASTNQTSMYLCASSPSVRATNTEAFFGQGTRLTVV.

This CDR3 is CASSLATGQETQYF. The CDR3 DNA follows: TGTGCCAGCAGCTTAGCGACAGGGCAAGAGACCCAGTACTTC. This chain links TRBV11-3 with TRBJ2-5, with 7 bases fitting TRBD1. V dropped 1 base and J dropped 2; count of bases not matched to a gene: 1. Germline V gives CDR1 SGHNT, CDR2 YENEEA. This CDR3 is 14 amino acids long. Variable domain in full (rest from reference TRBV11-3 and TRBJ2-5): EAGVVQSPRYKIIEKKQPVAFWCNPISGHNTLYWYLQNLGQGPELLIRYENEEAVDDSQLPKDRFSAERLKGVDSTLKIQPAELGDSAVYLCASSLATGQETQYFGPGTRLLVL.

This clone showed up just once. V usage is TRBV6-5 and J usage is TRBJ1-1; 8 nucleotides line up with TRBD1. V dropped 5 bases and J dropped 3; count of bases not matched to a gene: 8. Germline loops: CDR1 MNHEY, CDR2 SVGAGI. The CDR3 consists of 15 residues. The CDR3 spells CASSTQGAGDTEAFF. The DNA of the CDR3 is TGTGCCAGCAGTACCCAGGGGGCAGGGGACACTGAAGCTTTCTTT.

V is TRBV5-1 and J is TRBJ2-1, with 8 positions matching TRBD2. From germline, CDR1 is SGHRS and CDR2 YFSETQ. The V gene end was trimmed by 0 bases and the J gene end by 9 bases; junction bases not matched to a gene: 5. The CDR3 is 14 residues long. This CDR3 is CASSLEMAGGEQFF. The DNA of the CDR3 is TGCGCCAGCAGCTTGGAAATGGCGGGAGGTGAGCAGTTCTTC.

The chain links TRBV6-5 to TRBJ1-5; no reliable D call. CDR3 size: 13 residues. Germline loops: CDR1 MNHEY, CDR2 SVGAGI. V shed 6 bases and J shed 0 bases, with 6 bases lying between them. Here the CDR3 reads CASSRSSNQPQHF. CDR3 nucleotides: TGTGCCAGCAGCCGTTCTAGCAATCAGCCCCAGCATTTT.

This chain links TRBV28 with TRBJ2-3; no definite D call. V dropped 6 bases and J dropped 5 bases, with 15 bases sitting between them. The germline CDR1 and CDR2 sequences are MDHEN and SYDVKM. The CDR3 covers 14 residues. The DNA of the CDR3 is TGTGCCAGCAGATCCCTGAGGTCTGGAGATACGCAGTATTTT. Translated, it gives CASRSLRSGDTQYF.

The rearrangement joins TRBV11-1 to TRBJ1-1; D is uncertain. V lost 1 base, J lost 0 bases, and 9 bases lay in between. In germline, CDR1 is SGHAT, CDR2 FQDESV (reference sequence). This CDR3 is 15 amino acids long. CDR3 nucleotides: TGTGCCAGCAGCTTAGGTTTTTTCATGAACACTGAAGCTTTCTTT. It encodes CASSLGFFMNTEAFF. The variable domain in full, completed from reference TRBV11-1 and TRBJ1-1, reads EAEVAQSPRYKITEKSQAVAFWCDPISGHATLYWYRQILGQGPELLVQFQDESVVDDSQLPKDRFSAERLKGVDSTLKIQPAELGDSAMYLCASSLGFFMNTEAFFGQGTRLTVV.

The CDR3 is CASSMDRGPNEQFF. CDR3 bases: TGTGCCAGCAGCATGGACAGGGGCCCTAATGAGCAGTTCTTC. This rearrangement joins TRBV6-5 to TRBJ2-1, with 9 bases lining up with TRBD1. CDR3 length equals 14 residues. Losses at the gene ends were 6 bases for V and 7 bases for J; bases not matched to a gene: 7. Germline assignment: CDR1 MNHEY and CDR2 SVGAGI.

This sequence joins TRBV24-1 and TRBJ2-5; D not resolved. From germline, CDR1 is KGHDR and CDR2 SFDVKD. The CDR3 covers 14 residues. Trimming took off 4 bases at V and 5 bases at J, with 13 bases between the two ends. CDR3 coding DNA: TGTGCCACCAGTGAACCCGGAGTCAGTGAGACCCAGTACTTC. This encodes CATSEPGVSETQYF.